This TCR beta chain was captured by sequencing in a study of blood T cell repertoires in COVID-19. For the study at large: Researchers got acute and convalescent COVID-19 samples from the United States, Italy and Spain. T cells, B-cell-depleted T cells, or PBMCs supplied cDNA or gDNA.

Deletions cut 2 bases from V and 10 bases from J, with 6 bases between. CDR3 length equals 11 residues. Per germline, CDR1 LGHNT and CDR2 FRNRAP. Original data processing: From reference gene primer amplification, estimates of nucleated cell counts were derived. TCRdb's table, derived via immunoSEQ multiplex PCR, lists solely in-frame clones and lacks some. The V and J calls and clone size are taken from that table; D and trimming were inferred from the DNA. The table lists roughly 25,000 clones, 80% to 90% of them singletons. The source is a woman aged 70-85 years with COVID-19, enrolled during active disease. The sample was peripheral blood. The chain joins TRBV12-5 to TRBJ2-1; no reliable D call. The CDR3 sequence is CASGLRREQFF. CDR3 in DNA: TGTGCTAGTGGTTTGAGGCGGGAGCAGTTCTTC.